The entry below describes one TCR beta chain. This clone came up a few times. The specificity of this receptor is unknown. Base quality data are lacking; no much larger clone is found one base away. The data were taken from a study of beta chain features in type 1 diabetes (dated by TCRdb to 2016 to 2019). With respect to the entire study: Mean age, gender distribution, total cell number and subset yield were not different between patients and healthy donors. Regulatory and stem cell-like memory subsets were obtained from only 8 patients and roughly 8 healthy donors, while naive and central memory subsets were obtained from all 28 donors. The study compared TCRB repertoires of sorted circulating CD4+ T cell subsets between recently diagnosed type 1 diabetes patients and matched healthy donors. A total of some 110 million sorted cells were examined across all samples, and the number of cells per subset was strongly correlated with RNA yield.

A single peripheral blood draw of about 116 mL on average was collected from each donor into heparinised tubes. Naive, central memory, regulatory and stem cell-like memory CD4+ T cells were sorted on a BD FACSAria II using a panel including CD45RO, CCR7, CD25, CD127, CD95 and CD27. Every sorted population had a purity above 95%. PBMCs were isolated right away by Lymphoprep density gradient centrifugation and were stained directly, without culture. Samples were stained and sorted in pairs, with one healthy donor and one patient per experiment, so that batch effects were minimized. Broader findings and caveats from the paper: At VDJ recombination sites, patients with type 1 diabetes made fewer insertions and deleted more nucleotides, a pattern implying thymic rearrangement abnormalities. Because cDNA was sequenced instead of genomic DNA, activated cells with high expression could be over-represented, although the groups did not differ in activation or CD3 levels. PCR may preferentially amplify shorter templates, but because patient and control samples were amplified and corrected together, any resulting skew would affect both groups equally. Type 1 diabetes patients showed a moderate but significant shortening of TCRB CDR3 length in all four CD4+ subsets. The naive, central memory and regulatory TCRB repertoires appeared to resemble one another more closely among patients than among healthy donors. HLA sub-analyses involved small numbers of individuals, so any influence of HLA type on TCRB rearrangement remained unresolved.

All of the isolated RNA was reverse transcribed with the High Capacity cDNA Reverse Transcription Kit, so expressed TCRB transcripts were sequenced. Survey-depth immunoSEQ sequencing was performed on stem cell-like memory T cell samples, with an average of about 1.01 million total reads per sample. Sorted cells were lysed in RLT buffer, and RNA was extracted using DNase-treated RNeasy Micro or Mini kits according to cell number. Each cell subset was processed separately to prevent cross-contamination, with patient and healthy donor samples processed together. The immunoSEQ multiplex PCR was used to amplify TCRB sequences from cDNA, generating 87-bp fragments that spanned the CDR3 region. Sequencing of the amplicons was done on the Illumina HiSeq platform. On the authors' methods: Synthetic template baselines were used to correct PCR bias computationally, reads within Hamming distance 2 were collapsed together, and singletons that could not be merged were discarded. Reads were aligned against IMGT so that V, D and J genes, CDR3 length and insertions or deletions at six rearrangement sites could be assigned. Within each subset, clonotype counts were normalized to the number of sorted cells before true diversity and Gini coefficients were calculated with the tcR R package. The overlap coefficient, calculated on TCRB nucleotide sequences, was used to quantify repertoire sharing. TCRdb took this table from immuneACCESS and kept in-frame rearrangements with V and J called. Such tables lack part of the clones; where checked against another copy, unresolved V genes explain under half of the gap, and the rest is unexplained. V, J and clone size are taken as reported in that table, and D and trimming were inferred from the DNA itself. In all, the sample holds tens of thousands of clones, and 50% to 60% of those were seen once. The ten largest clones add up to 0.37% of the sample.

The clonotype comes from a man aged 18 to 30 with type 1 diabetes. Sample: stem cell memory CD4+ T cells from blood. Taken with the paper, the label for cell subset or site translates to: stem cell-like memory CD4+ T cells.

The DNA sequence is given as TGTGCCAGCAGCCTACAGGGGGCGATCACAGATACGCAGTATTTT. It is translated as CASSLQGAITDTQYF. The sequence joins TRBV4-2 to TRBJ2-3, with 9 bases aligning to TRBD1. V loses 4 bases at its end and J loses 2 bases; junction bases beyond the gene matches: 4. The CDR3 covers 15 residues, taking in both the cysteine and the phenylalanine. Only the CDR3 portion is preserved as DNA: 45 bases, with reading frame beginning at the first base. The germline V gene specifies LGHNA as CDR1 and YNFKEQ as CDR2.